Listed below are T cell receptor beta chains from one sample, sequenced in a study of T cell changes during pregnancy in multiple sclerosis. Clones were read by immunoSEQ multiplex PCR, and TCRdb kept only the in-frame ones, dropping some. The top ten clones hold 20% of a sample with about 20,000 clones, more than 85% of them seen once. This sample comprised CD8+ T cells from peripheral blood mononuclear cells, obtained after pregnancy. These receptors were obtained from a female donor in good health, enrolled as a control in a pregnancy study. The CDR3 runs from the conserved cysteine through the conserved F or W. The D gene is left open where the match is weak. For some rows the clone size is stated as once, few or many, or as a class when expanded; others skip it.

TRBJ1-3 | - | - | TRBV9 | CASSAGSGNTIYF | TGTGCCAGCAGCGCGGGATCTGGAAACACCATATATTTT
TRBJ2-2 | - | - | TRBV5-1 | CASSPSTANTGELFF | TGCGCCAGCAGCCCCTCGACTGCGAACACCGGGGAGCTGTTTTTT
TRBJ1-3 | - | - | TRBV7-6 | CASSLAGGLDTIYF | TGTGCCAGCAGCTTAGCGGGGGGGTTGGACACCATATATTTT
TRBJ2-1 | TRBD1 | - | TRBV6-4 | CASSDSTGGGNEQFF | TGTGCCAGCAGTGACTCGACAGGGGGTGGCAATGAGCAGTTCTTC
TRBJ1-1 | - | - | TRBV4-3 | CASSQTPGGTRNTEAFF | TGCGCCAGCAGCCAAACCCCGGGGGGAACACGGAACACTGAAGCTTTCTTT
TRBJ1-2 | TRBD1 | - | TRBV29-1 | CSAATGQGFGGYTF | TGCAGCGCCGCCACCGGACAGGGCTTCGGCGGCTACACCTTC
TRBJ2-7 | TRBD2 | - | TRBV5-1 | CASSPQAGLANEQYF | TGCGCCAGCAGCCCCCAGGCAGGACTAGCGAACGAGCAGTACTTC
TRBJ1-4 | TRBD1 | - | TRBV27 | CASSNIQSRQGAREKLFF | TGTGCCAGCAGTAACATCCAATCCCGACAGGGGGCGCGTGAAAAACTGTTTTTT
TRBJ1-1 | TRBD1 | - | TRBV6-1 | CASRPGGRNTEAFF | TGTGCCAGCAGGCCAGGGGGCCGGAACACTGAAGCTTTCTTT
TRBJ2-7 | - | - | TRBV6-6 | CASSPRDSSYEQYF | TGTGCCAGCAGTCCCCGGGACTCCTCCTACGAGCAGTACTTC
TRBJ2-2 | - | - | TRBV9 | CASSSEGGPGTGELFF | TGTGCCAGCAGCTCCGAGGGGGGGCCCGGCACCGGGGAGCTGTTTTTT
TRBJ1-2 | - | - | TRBV5-5 | CASSPDWVDGYTF | TGTGCCAGCAGCCCCGACTGGGTCGATGGCTACACCTTC
TRBJ2-3 | - | - | TRBV2 | CASSGATDTQYF | TGTGCCAGCAGTGGGGCTACGGATACGCAGTATTTT
TRBJ2-2 | TRBD2 | - | TRBV9 | CASDRGEYTGELFF | TGTGCCAGCGACCGGGGGGAATACACCGGGGAGCTGTTTTTT
TRBJ1-1 | TRBD1 | - | TRBV7-9 | CASSYRGRAEAFF | TGTGCCAGCAGCTACAGGGGACGGGCTGAAGCTTTCTTT
TRBJ1-1 | TRBD1 | - | TRBV5-6 | CASSWGGQGGTEAFF | TGTGCCAGCAGCTGGGGCGGGCAGGGGGGCACTGAAGCTTTCTTT
TRBJ2-7 | TRBD2 | - | TRBV10-3 | CAISGRADEQYF | TGTGCCATCAGCGGGAGGGCCGACGAGCAGTACTTC
TRBJ2-3 | TRBD2 | once | TRBV5-1 | CASSLEGASGGADTQYF | TGCGCCAGCAGCTTGGAGGGGGCTAGCGGGGGGGCAGATACGCAGTATTTT
TRBJ2-1 | - | - | TRBV6-4 | CASSDDRANEQFF | TGTGCCAGCAGTGACGACAGAGCGAATGAGCAGTTCTTC
TRBJ2-2 | - | - | TRBV7-7 | CASSLAWTGTTDASGELFF | TGTGCTAGCAGCTTAGCCTGGACCGGGACAACCGATGCCAGCGGGGAGCTGTTTTTT
TRBJ2-3 | TRBD1 | - | TRBV30 | CALRGTGGTDTQYF | TGTGCCTTAAGGGGGACAGGGGGCACAGATACGCAGTATTTT
TRBJ2-2 | TRBD1 | - | TRBV10-3 | CAISESYGTGNTGELFF | TGTGCCATCAGTGAGTCTTACGGGACAGGGAACACCGGGGAGCTGTTTTTT
TRBJ1-1 | - | once | TRBV6-1 | CASRDTGFWNTEAFF | TGTGCCAGCAGGGATACAGGGTTCTGGAACACTGAAGCTTTCTTT
TRBJ1-6 | TRBD1 | - | TRBV7-9 | CASSLGTGPSPLHF | TGTGCCAGCAGCTTAGGGACAGGGCCCTCACCCCTCCACTTT
TRBJ2-1 | TRBD2 | once | TRBV5-6 | CASSLPLPLAGGPHNEQFF | TGTGCCAGCAGCTTACCACTACCCTTAGCGGGAGGGCCCCACAATGAGCAGTTCTTC
TRBJ2-3 | - | - | TRBV12-2 | CASRLAFFPSRTDTQYF | TGTGCAAGTCGCTTAGCGTTTTTCCCTAGCCGCACAGATACGCAGTATTTT
TRBJ2-5 | TRBD2 | - | TRBV6-6 | CASRDLSGGPVETQYF | TGTGCCAGCCGCGACCTATCGGGGGGGCCGGTAGAGACCCAGTACTTC
TRBJ2-7 | TRBD1 | - | TRBV5-1 | CASSLDGRGLNEQYF | TGCGCCAGCAGCTTGGACGGCAGGGGGCTAAACGAGCAGTACTTC
TRBJ1-2 | TRBD1 | - | TRBV5-5 | CASSSSPGTGSYGYTF | TGTGCCAGCAGCTCTTCCCCGGGGACAGGGTCCTATGGCTACACCTTC
TRBJ2-7 | TRBD2 | - | TRBV13 | CASSSPAGGAFYEQYF | TGTGCCAGCAGCTCTCCAGCGGGGGGAGCTTTCTACGAGCAGTACTTC
TRBJ2-7 | - | - | TRBV5-1 | CASSLTDYEQYF | TGCGCCAGCAGCCTGACAGACTACGAGCAGTACTTC
TRBJ2-3 | TRBD1 | few | TRBV28 | CASRVTGGTDTQYF | TGTGCCAGCAGGGTGACAGGGGGCACAGATACGCAGTATTTT
TRBJ1-2 | - | - | TRBV5-4 | CASGKRETMGYGYTF | TGTGCCAGCGGCAAGAGGGAAACAATGGGCTATGGCTACACCTTC
TRBJ2-2 | - | - | TRBV30 | CAWDLPGDTGELFF | TGTGCCTGGGACCTCCCGGGGGACACCGGGGAGCTGTTTTTT
TRBJ1-3 | - | - | TRBV14 | CASSQGGSGNTIYF | TGTGCCAGCAGCCAAGGCGGCAGCGGAAACACCATATATTTT
TRBJ1-1 | TRBD1 | - | TRBV14 | CASSRILRDRNTEAFF | TGTGCCAGCAGCCGCATACTCCGGGACAGGAACACTGAAGCTTTCTTT
TRBJ2-7 | TRBD2 | - | TRBV6-5 | CASRLAGGYEQYF | TGTGCCAGCCGACTAGCGGGGGGTTACGAGCAGTACTTC
TRBJ2-1 | TRBD1 | - | TRBV29-1 | CSVDFDRDNEQFF | TGCAGCGTTGATTTCGACAGGGACAATGAGCAGTTCTTC
TRBJ2-5 | - | - | TRBV7-8 | CASSLAPRSPETQYF | TGTGCCAGCAGCTTAGCCCCCCGCAGTCCGGAGACCCAGTACTTC
TRBJ2-7 | TRBD2 | - | TRBV7-9 | CASSPGGEQYF | TGTGCCAGCAGCCCGGGGGGGGAGCAGTACTTC
TRBJ2-1 | - | - | TRBV10-3 | CAISEYTNEQFF | TGTGCCATCAGTGAGTACACCAATGAGCAGTTCTTC
TRBJ1-1 | - | - | TRBV27 | CASSSRGRGDHTEAFF | TGTGCCAGCAGTTCCAGGGGAAGAGGGGATCACACTGAAGCTTTCTTT
TRBJ1-4 | TRBD1 | - | TRBV7-9 | CASSPPDREGEKLFF | TGTGCCAGCAGCCCCCCGGACAGGGAAGGGGAAAAACTGTTTTTT
TRBJ1-1 | - | - | TRBV12-5 | CASGLGNSEAFF | TGTGCTAGTGGTTTAGGTAACAGTGAAGCTTTCTTT
TRBJ1-6 | - | - | TRBV7-9 | CASSVTGMGLETLHF | TGTGCCAGCAGCGTCACGGGGATGGGACTTGAAACACTCCACTTT
TRBJ1-5 | TRBD1 | - | TRBV7-2 | CASSFTGGQRQPQHF | TGTGCCAGCAGCTTTACAGGGGGCCAGAGACAGCCCCAGCATTTT
TRBJ2-5 | TRBD2 | - | TRBV7-7 | CASSLAPSGKETQYF | TGTGCCAGCAGCTTAGCTCCAAGCGGGAAAGAGACCCAGTACTTC
TRBJ2-7 | - | - | TRBV11-3 | CASSLATRGPLEGQYF | TGTGCCAGCAGCTTAGCTACGCGGGGGCCCCTGGAGGGGCAGTACTTC